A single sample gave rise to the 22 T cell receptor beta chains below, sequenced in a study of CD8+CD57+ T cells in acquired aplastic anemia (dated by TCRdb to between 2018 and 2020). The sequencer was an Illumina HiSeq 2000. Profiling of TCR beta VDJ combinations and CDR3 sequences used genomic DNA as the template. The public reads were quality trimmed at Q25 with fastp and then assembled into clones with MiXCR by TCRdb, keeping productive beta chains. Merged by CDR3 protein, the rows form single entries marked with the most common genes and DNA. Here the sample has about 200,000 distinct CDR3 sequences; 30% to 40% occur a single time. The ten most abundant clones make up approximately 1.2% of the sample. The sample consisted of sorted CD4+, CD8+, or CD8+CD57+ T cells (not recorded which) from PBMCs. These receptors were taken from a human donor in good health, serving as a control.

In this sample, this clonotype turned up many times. In DNA, the CDR3 is TGTGCCAGCAGCCTGGTCCCTAGCGGCACAGATACGCAGTATTTT. Encoded protein: CASSLVPSGTDTQYF. The chain combines TRBV7-2 with TRBJ2-3; the D gene is possibly TRBD2 (6 bases). Trimming cost V 5 bases and J 1 base, with 13 bases left between them. This CDR3 region has 15 residues. The germline V gene encodes CDR1 SGHTA and CDR2 FQGNSA.

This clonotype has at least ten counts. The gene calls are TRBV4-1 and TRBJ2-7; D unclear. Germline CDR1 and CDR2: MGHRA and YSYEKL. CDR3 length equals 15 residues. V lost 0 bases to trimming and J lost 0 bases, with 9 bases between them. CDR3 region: CASSQEGLLSYEQYF. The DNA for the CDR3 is TGCGCCAGCAGCCAAGAGGGGTTGCTCTCCTACGAGCAGTACTTC.

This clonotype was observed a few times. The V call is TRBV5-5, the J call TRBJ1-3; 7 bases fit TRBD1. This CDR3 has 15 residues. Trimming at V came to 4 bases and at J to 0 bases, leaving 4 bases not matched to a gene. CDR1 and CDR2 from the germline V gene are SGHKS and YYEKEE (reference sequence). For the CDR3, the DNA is TGTGCCAGCAGCCAGGGGGTCAGCTCTGGAAACACCATATATTTT. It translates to CASSQGVSSGNTIYF.

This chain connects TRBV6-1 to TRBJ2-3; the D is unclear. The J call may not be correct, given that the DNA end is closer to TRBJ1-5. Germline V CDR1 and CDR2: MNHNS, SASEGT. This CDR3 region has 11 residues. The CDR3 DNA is TGTGCCAGCAGTGAAGTGAATACGCAGCATTTT. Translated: CASSEVNTQHF.

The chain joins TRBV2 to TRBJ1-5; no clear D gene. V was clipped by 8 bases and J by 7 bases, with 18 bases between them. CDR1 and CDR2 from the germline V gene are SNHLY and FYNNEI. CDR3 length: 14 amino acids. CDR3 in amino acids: CASSLGGPSQPQHF. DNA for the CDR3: TGTGCCAGCTCCCTAGGAGGGCCGTCCCAGCCCCAGCATTTT.

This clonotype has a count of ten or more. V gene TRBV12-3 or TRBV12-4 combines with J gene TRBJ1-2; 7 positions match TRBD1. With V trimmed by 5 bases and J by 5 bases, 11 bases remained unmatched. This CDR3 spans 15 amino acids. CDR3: CASSPTSTGTYGYTF. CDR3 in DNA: TGTGCCAGCAGTCCGACCTCGACAGGGACTTATGGCTACACCTTC.

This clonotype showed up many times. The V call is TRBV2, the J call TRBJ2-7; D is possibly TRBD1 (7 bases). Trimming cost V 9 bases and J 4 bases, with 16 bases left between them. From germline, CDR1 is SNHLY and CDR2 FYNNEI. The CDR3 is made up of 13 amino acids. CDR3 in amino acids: CARRQGGTYEQYF. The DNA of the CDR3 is TGTGCCAGAAGACAGGGTGGGACTTACGAGCAGTACTTC.

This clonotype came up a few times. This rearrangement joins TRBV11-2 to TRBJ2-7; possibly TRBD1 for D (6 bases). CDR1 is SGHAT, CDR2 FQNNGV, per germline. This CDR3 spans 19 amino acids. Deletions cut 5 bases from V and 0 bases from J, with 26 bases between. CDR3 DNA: TGTGCCAGCAGCCCAAACCCGGGACAAGCGAAAAGGAGCTCCTACGAGCAGTACTTC. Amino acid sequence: CASSPNPGQAKRSSYEQYF.

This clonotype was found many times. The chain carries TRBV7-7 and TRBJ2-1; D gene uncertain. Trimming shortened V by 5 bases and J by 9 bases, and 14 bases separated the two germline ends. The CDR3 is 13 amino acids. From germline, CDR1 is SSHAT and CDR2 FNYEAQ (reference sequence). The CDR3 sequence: CASSLTPNGEQFF. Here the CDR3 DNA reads TGTGCCAGCAGCCTCACCCCTAATGGTGAGCAGTTCTTC.

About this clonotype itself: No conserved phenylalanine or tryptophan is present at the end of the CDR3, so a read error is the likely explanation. For the CDR3, the DNA is TGTGCCACCTGCGAGGGGTGGGGACAAGAGACCCAGTACCTC. Residues: CATCEGWGQETQYL. This chain connects TRBV15 to TRBJ2-5; TRBD1 or TRBD2 may be the D gene (5 bases each). The CDR3 runs to 14 residues. The V gene's germline CDR1 is LNHNV and CDR2 YYDKDF (reference sequence). V was shortened by 8 bases and J by 2 bases, with 15 bases between the two germline ends.

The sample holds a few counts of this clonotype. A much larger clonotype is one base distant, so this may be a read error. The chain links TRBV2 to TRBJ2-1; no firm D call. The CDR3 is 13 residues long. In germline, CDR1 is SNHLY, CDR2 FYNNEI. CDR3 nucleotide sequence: TGTGCCAGCAAAGGTTCTACCTACAATGAGCGGTTCTTC. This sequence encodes CASKGSTYNERFF.

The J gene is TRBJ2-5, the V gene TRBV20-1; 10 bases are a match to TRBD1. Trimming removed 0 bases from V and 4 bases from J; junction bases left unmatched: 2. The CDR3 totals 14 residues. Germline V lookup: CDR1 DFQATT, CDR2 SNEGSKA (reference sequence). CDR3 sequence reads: CSAREDRGGETQYF. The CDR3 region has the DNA TGCAGTGCTAGAGAGGACAGGGGGGGAGAGACCCAGTACTTC.

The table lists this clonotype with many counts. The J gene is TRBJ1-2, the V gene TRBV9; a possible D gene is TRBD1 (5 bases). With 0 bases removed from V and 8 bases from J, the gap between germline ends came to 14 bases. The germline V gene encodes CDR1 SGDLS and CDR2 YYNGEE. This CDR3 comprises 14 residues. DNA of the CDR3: TGTGCCAGCAGCGTAGGCTGGGGGGAGAGCGGCTACACCTTC. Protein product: CASSVGWGESGYTF.

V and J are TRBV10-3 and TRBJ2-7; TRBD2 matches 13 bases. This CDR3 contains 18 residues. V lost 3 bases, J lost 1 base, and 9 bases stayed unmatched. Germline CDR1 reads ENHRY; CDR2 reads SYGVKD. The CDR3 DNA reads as TGTGCCATCAGTGACCCGGGACTAGCGGGACCGAATTCCTACGAGCAGTACTTC. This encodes CAISDPGLAGPNSYEQYF.

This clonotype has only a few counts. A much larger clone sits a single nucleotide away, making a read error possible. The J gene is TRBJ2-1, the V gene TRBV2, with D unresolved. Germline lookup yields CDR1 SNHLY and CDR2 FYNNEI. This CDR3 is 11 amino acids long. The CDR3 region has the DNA TGTGCCAGCCTATACTACAATGGGCAGTTCTTC. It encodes CASLYYNGQFF.

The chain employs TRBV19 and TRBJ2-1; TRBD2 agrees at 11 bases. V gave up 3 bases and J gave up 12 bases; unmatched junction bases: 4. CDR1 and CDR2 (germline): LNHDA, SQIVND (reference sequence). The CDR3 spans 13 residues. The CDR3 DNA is TGTGCCAGTAGTATCGGGCTAGCGGGGGGGCAGTTCTTC. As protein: CASSIGLAGGQFF.

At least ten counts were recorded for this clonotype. CDR3 amino acids: CASSELGTGGSPLHF. DNA of the CDR3: TGTGCCAGCAGTGAATTGGGGACAGGGGGATCACCCCTCCACTTT. V is TRBV25-1 and J is TRBJ1-6; 11 bases match TRBD1. V shed 1 base and J 10 bases; nucleotides not matched to a gene: 3. Germline V lookup: CDR1 MGHDK, CDR2 SYGVNS. The CDR3 is made up of 15 amino acids.

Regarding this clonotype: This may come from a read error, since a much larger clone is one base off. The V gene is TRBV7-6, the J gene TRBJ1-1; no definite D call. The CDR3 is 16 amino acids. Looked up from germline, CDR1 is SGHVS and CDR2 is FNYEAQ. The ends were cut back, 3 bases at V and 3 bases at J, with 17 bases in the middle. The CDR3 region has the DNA TGTGCCAGCAGCTTCCCGGAGAGCCAGTACCACACTGAAGCTTTCTTT. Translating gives CASSFPESQYHTEAFF.

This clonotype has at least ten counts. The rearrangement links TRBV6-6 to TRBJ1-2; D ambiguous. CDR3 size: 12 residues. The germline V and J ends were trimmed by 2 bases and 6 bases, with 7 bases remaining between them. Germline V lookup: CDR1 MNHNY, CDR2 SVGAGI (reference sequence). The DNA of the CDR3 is TGTGCCAGCAGTTACCAGGATAATGGCTACACCTTC. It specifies CASSYQDNGYTF.

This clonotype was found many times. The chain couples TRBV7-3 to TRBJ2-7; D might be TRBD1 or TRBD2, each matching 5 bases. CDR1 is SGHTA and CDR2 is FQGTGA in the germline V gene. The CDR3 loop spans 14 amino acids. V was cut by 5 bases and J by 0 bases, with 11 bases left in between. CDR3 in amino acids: CASSPGPDSYEQYF. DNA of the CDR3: TGTGCCAGCAGCCCGGGACCGGACTCCTACGAGCAGTACTTC.

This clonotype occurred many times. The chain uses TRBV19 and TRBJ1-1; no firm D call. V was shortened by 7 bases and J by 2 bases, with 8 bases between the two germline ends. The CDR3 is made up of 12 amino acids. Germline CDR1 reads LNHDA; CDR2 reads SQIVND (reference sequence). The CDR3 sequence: CASTSVNTEAFF. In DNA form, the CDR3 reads TGTGCCAGTACGTCGGTTAACACTGAAGCTTTCTTT.

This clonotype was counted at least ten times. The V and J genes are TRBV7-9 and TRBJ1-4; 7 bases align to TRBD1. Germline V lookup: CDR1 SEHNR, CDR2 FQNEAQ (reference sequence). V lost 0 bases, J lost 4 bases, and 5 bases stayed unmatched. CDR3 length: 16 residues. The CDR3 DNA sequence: TGTGCCAGCAGCTTAGCCCGACAGGGAGGTAATGAAAAACTGTTTTTT. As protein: CASSLARQGGNEKLFF.